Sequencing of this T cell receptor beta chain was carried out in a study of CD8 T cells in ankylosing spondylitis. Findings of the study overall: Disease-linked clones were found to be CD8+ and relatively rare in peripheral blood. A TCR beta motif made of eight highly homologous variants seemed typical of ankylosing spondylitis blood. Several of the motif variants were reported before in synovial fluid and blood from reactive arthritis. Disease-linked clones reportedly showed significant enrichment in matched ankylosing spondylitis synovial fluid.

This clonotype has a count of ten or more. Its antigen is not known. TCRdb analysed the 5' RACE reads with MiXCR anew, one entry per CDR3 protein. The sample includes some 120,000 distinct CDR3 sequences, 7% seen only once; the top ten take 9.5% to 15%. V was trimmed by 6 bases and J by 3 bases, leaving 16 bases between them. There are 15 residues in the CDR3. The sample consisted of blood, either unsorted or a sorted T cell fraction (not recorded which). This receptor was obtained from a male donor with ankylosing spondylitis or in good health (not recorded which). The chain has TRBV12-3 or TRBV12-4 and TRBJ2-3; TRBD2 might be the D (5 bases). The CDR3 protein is CASSRSGRETDTQYF. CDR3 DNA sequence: TGTGCCAGCAGCCGCTCGGGAAGGGAGACAGATACGCAGTATTTT.